These 25 T cell receptor beta chains came from one sample sequenced in a study of T cells expressing NK-cell markers. After re-calling the 5' RACE reads, TCRdb lists one entry per CDR3 protein, DNA absent. The sample table includes 450,000 to 600,000 distinct CDR3 sequences. Sequenced material: blood T cells: a sorted CD56 or NKG2C T cell subset, CD4+ or CD8+ T cells, or bulk PBMC T cells (not recorded which). These receptors all stem from a man aged 18 to 29 in good health.

The CDR3: CSVLGGEVTEAFF. J is TRBJ1-1 and V is TRBV29-1; absent DNA, TCRdb's TRBD1 call cannot be checked. Germline CDR1 is SQVTM and CDR2 is ANQGSEA. CDR3 length equals 13 residues.

The chain has TRBV5-1 and TRBJ2-3; TCRdb outputs TRBD2, but without DNA this stays unchecked. Germline V gene data show CDR1 as SGHRS and CDR2 as YFSETQ. The CDR3 extends over 17 amino acids. This chain's CDR3 is CASSPPTQSPTADTQYF.

The chain uses TRBV7-6 and TRBJ2-1; the TCRdb call, TRBD2, lacks DNA for checking. The CDR3 consists of 14 residues. Germline V gene data show CDR1 as SGHVS and CDR2 as FNYEAQ. This CDR3 reads CASSLLSGPSPQFF.

This chain uses TRBV6-5 with TRBJ2-3; TCRdb gives TRBD1 as the D gene, but with no DNA this cannot be confirmed. The germline V gene encodes CDR1 MNHEY and CDR2 SVGAGI. The CDR3 is 18 residues long. The CDR3 loop reads CASSYSPGQRGPTDTQYF.

The chain is built from TRBV12-3 or TRBV12-4 and TRBJ2-6; the TRBD2 assignment by TCRdb is unverifiable without DNA. This CDR3 spans 19 amino acids. The CDR3 here is CASTDTGPLARSGANVLTF.

This chain uses TRBV27 with TRBJ2-7; the TCRdb call, TRBD1, lacks DNA for checking. Germline V lookup: CDR1 MNHEY, CDR2 SMNVEV (reference sequence). The CDR3 is 16 amino acids. The CDR3 sequence is CASSLQWTAVSYEQYF.

The gene calls are TRBV12-3 or TRBV12-4 and TRBJ2-1; TCRdb lists TRBD1, though no DNA is available to test this call. The CDR3 runs to 16 residues. The CDR3 sequence: CASSPRDRSKYNEQFF.

The rearrangement joins TRBV11-1 to TRBJ2-4; TCRdb designates TRBD1, a call that cannot be tested without DNA. Germline CDR1 reads SGHAT; CDR2 reads FQDESV (reference sequence). This CDR3 is 21 amino acids long. The CDR3 is CASSLQGAARDRDLAKNIQYF.

The chain joins TRBV7-6 to TRBJ2-1; TCRdb proposes TRBD2, but this gene call is untestable without DNA. This CDR3 comprises 15 residues. CDR1 and CDR2 from the germline V gene are SGHVS and FNYEAQ. CDR3 loop: CASSFSGSAWNEQFF.

The V and J genes are TRBV5-6 and TRBJ2-7. The CDR3 covers 14 residues. Germline V gene data show CDR1 as SGHDT and CDR2 as YYEEEE. The CDR3 protein is CASSFPEDSYEQYF.

This CDR3 is CASSPQGVSSYEQYF. The gene calls are TRBV12-3 or TRBV12-4 and TRBJ2-7; as DNA is missing, the TRBD1 call by TCRdb cannot be tested. The CDR3 length is 15 residues.

This chain joins TRBV5-1 and TRBJ2-1. The germline CDR1 and CDR2 sequences are SGHRS and YFSETQ. The CDR3 length is 13 residues. CDR3 amino acids: CASNIDGYNEQFF.

The chain links TRBV7-9 to TRBJ1-2; TCRdb designates TRBD1, a call that cannot be tested without DNA. Germline CDR1 is SEHNR and CDR2 is FQNEAQ (reference sequence). This CDR3 spans 17 amino acids. CDR3 amino acids: CASSLTTSPGQGEGYTF.

This rearrangement joins TRBV5-1 to TRBJ1-2; TCRdb reports TRBD1, a call that lacks DNA to check it against. Germline-derived CDR1 and CDR2 are SGHRS and YFSETQ. The CDR3 runs to 16 residues. The CDR3 region is CASSLTPGQGGYGYTF. The full variable domain, its missing parts supplied by reference TRBV5-1 and TRBJ1-2, is KAGVTQTPRYLIKTRGQQVTLSCSPISGHRSVSWYQQTPGQGLQFLFEYFSETQRNKGNFPGRFSGRQFSNSRSEMNVSTLELGDSALYLCASSLTPGQGGYGYTFGSGTRLTVV.

The genes are TRBV6-2 or TRBV6-3 and TRBJ2-3; no DNA is available, so the TRBD2 call from TCRdb remains unchecked. This CDR3 comprises 15 residues. The germline CDR1 and CDR2 sequences are MNHEY and SVGEGT. The CDR3 is CASSYGKRELHTQYF.

V and J are TRBV10-3 and TRBJ2-3. This CDR3 contains 15 residues. From germline, CDR1 is ENHRY and CDR2 SYGVKD. The CDR3 region is CAISNTERSTDTQYF.

The chain links TRBV5-4 to TRBJ2-4; TCRdb calls TRBD1, which cannot be checked without DNA. Germline-derived CDR1 and CDR2 are SGHNT and YYREEE (reference sequence). The CDR3 runs 14 residues. The CDR3 sequence is CASSLWQGKNIQYF.

V is TRBV11-3 and J is TRBJ2-1; the D gene TCRdb calls, TRBD1, cannot be checked with no DNA. CDR3 length: 15 residues. The germline CDR1 and CDR2 sequences are SGHNT and YENEEA. CDR3 amino acids: CASSSLSGTHNEQFF.

This chain connects TRBV5-6 to TRBJ2-1. CDR1 SGHDT and CDR2 YYEEEE come from the germline V gene. The CDR3 contains 16 residues. CDR3 in amino acids: CASSFGPYLPYNEQFF.

The V gene is TRBV24-1, the J gene TRBJ2-5; TCRdb outputs TRBD1, but without DNA this stays unchecked. The V gene's germline CDR1 is KGHDR and CDR2 SFDVKD. This CDR3 is built from 15 residues. CDR3 residues: CATSDLRDYQETQYF.

The chain carries TRBV4-3 and TRBJ2-7; TCRdb's D call of TRBD2 is untestable without DNA. Per germline, CDR1 LGHNA and CDR2 YSLEER. This CDR3 spans 18 amino acids. The CDR3 is CASSQQTSGSFVFPEQYF.

This chain links TRBV6-5 with TRBJ2-1. In germline, CDR1 is MNHEY, CDR2 SVGAGI. This CDR3 region has 13 residues. The CDR3 region is CASSYLNGDEQFF.

The chain carries TRBV12-3 or TRBV12-4 and TRBJ2-1; TCRdb outputs TRBD2, but without DNA this stays unchecked. This CDR3 is 15 amino acids long. The chain's CDR3 is CASSLLAAGETEQFF.

The chain uses TRBV29-1 and TRBJ2-1; with no DNA, the TCRdb D assignment of TRBD2 cannot be verified. Germline values: CDR1 SQVTM, CDR2 ANQGSEA. This CDR3 is built from 15 residues. CDR3 residues: CSVEMLAGNYNEQFF.

The genes are TRBV20-1 and TRBJ2-5; the D gene TCRdb calls, TRBD1, cannot be checked with no DNA. This CDR3 has 11 residues. Germline assignment: CDR1 DFQATT and CDR2 SNEGSKA (reference sequence). The CDR3 loop is CSPGFWETQYF.